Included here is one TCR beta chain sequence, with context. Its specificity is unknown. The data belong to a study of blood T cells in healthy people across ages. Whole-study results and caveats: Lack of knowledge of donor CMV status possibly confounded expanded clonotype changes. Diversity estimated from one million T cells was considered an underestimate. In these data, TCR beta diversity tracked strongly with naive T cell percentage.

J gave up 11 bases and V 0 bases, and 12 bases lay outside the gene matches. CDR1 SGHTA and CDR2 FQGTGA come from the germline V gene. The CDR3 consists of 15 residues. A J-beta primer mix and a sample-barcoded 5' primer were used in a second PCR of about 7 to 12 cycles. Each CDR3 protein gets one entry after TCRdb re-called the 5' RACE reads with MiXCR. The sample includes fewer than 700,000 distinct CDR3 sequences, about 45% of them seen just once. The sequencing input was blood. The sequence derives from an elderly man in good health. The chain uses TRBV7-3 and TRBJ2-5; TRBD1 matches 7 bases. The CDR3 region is CASSLTGQTNNEQYF. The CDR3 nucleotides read TGTGCCAGCAGCTTAACGGGACAGACTAACAATGAGCAGTACTTC. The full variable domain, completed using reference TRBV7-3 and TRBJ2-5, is GAGVSQTPSNKVTEKGKYVELRCDPISGHTALYWYRQSLGQGPEFLIYFQGTGAADDSGLPNDRFFAVRPEGSVSTLKIQRTERGDSAVYLCASSLTGQTNNEQYFGPGTRLLVL.